The present entry profiles one T cell receptor beta chain with its context. The repertoire was sequenced with immunoSEQ multiplex PCR; TCRdb's copy has only in-frame clones and lacks some. The table includes 20,000 to 25,000 clones, around 93% detected once. This record comes from a study of untreated major depressive disorder. CD4+ T cells were isolated from thawed PBMCs by magnetic negative selection. The source material was CD4+ T cells from PBMCs. This sequence was found in a man aged 25 to 40 in good health.

CDR3 sequence: CASSSGTSGNLKTQYF. CDR3 sequence (DNA): TGCGCCAGCAGTTCGGGGACTAGCGGGAATTTAAAGACCCAGTACTTC. This chain links TRBV5-1 with TRBJ2-5; TRBD2 matches at 13 bases. The V segment lost 5 bases and the J segment 6 bases; nucleotides outside the gene matches: 10. Germline values: CDR1 SGHRS, CDR2 YFSETQ. The CDR3 covers 16 residues.